Only a few counts were recorded for the clone carrying this T cell receptor (beta chain). The data originate from a study of T-cell reconstitution after alpha-beta-depleted transplantation in children. Germline lookup yields CDR1 PRHDT and CDR2 FYEKMQ (reference sequence). CDR3 length: 16 residues. V dropped 3 bases and J dropped 0 bases, with 14 bases sitting between them. Using unique molecular identifiers, the investigators prepared the TCRbeta library. TCRdb analysed the PCR reads with MiXCR anew, one entry per CDR3 protein. The top ten hold 28% of the sample, which has about 1,000,000 distinct CDR3 sequences, about 31% seen once.

The sequencing here drew on PBMCs, mostly from graft donor cells, taken 360 days after TCRalphabeta/CD19-depleted stem cell transplant. The receptor was derived from a boy under three years old who had a stem cell transplant for SCID, so the T cells may come from the graft donor. This chain joins TRBV13 and TRBJ1-1; weak D call: TRBD1 (6 bases). The CDR3 DNA reads as TGTGCCAGCAGCTTCCGCACAGGGACCCTGAACACTGAAGCTTTCTTT. It yields the protein CASSFRTGTLNTEAFF.